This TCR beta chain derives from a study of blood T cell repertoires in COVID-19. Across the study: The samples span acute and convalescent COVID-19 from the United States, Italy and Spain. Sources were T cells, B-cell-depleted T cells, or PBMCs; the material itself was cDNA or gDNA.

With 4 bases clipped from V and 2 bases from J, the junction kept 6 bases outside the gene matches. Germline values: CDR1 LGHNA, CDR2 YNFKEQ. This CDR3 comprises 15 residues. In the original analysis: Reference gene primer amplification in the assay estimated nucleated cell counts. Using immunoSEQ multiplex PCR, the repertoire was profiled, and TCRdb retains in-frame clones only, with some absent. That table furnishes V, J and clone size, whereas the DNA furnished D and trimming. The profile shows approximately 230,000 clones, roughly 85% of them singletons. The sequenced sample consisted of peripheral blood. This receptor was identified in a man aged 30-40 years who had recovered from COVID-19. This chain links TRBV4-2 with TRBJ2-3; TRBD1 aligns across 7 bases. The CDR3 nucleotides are TGTGCCAGCAGCCTAATGACAGGGACCACAGATACGCAGTATTTT. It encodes CASSLMTGTTDTQYF.